This TCR beta chain derives from a study of shared clonotypes between healthy human individuals. Produced via immunoSEQ multiplex PCR; TCRdb's table is partial and in-frame only. Of some 500,000 clones in the sample, about 96% were seen once. CDR3 length: 16 amino acids. Looked up from germline, CDR1 is SGHTA and CDR2 is FQGTGA. The V gene lost 2 bases and the J gene lost 4 bases, with 14 bases spanning the gap. Remarks on this clone: Its antigen remains unidentified.

Study-wide points: It was observed that roughly 5.4% of naive CD4 clonotypes were shared across four donors.

The specimen sequenced was naive CD4+ T cells sorted from blood. Subset reported: CD45RA+ positively selected. The chain recombines TRBV7-3 with TRBJ2-2, with D possibly being TRBD2 (6 bases). This TCR was sampled from a woman in her twenties or thirties in good health. CDR3 region: CASSLAGPPTTGELFF. The CDR3 coding sequence is TGTGCCAGCAGCTTAGCGGGGCCCCCGACCACCGGGGAGCTGTTTTTT.